Shown below are 21 T cell receptor beta chains from a single sample sequenced in a study of blood T cell repertoires in COVID-19. Data came from immunoSEQ multiplex PCR; TCRdb stores just in-frame clones and leaves some out. In the table there are fewer than 250,000 clones, 80% to 90% of which are singletons. The material sequenced was PBMCs or T cells enriched from blood (not recorded which). The receptors shown here come from a man aged 25-40 years in a cohort exposed to, infected with or recovered from COVID-19 (not recorded which).

This chain joins TRBV7-8 and TRBJ2-2, with TRBD2 identical over 8 bases. V shed 10 bases and J 3 bases; nucleotides not matched to a gene: 10. There are 15 residues in the CDR3. Germline-derived CDR1 and CDR2 are SGHVS and FQNEAQ. The CDR3 sequence: CAMGLSGGDTGELFF. DNA for the CDR3: TGTGCCATGGGTCTCTCGGGAGGGGACACCGGGGAGCTGTTTTTT.

V and J are TRBV27 and TRBJ2-2; TRBD1 aligns across 8 bases. This CDR3 contains 17 residues. Per germline, CDR1 MNHEY and CDR2 SMNVEV (reference sequence). Trimming at V came to 2 bases and at J to 2 bases, leaving 7 bases not matched to a gene. The CDR3 region is CASSLHRTGSNTGELFF. In DNA, the CDR3 is TGTGCCAGCAGTTTACATAGGACAGGGAGTAACACCGGGGAGCTGTTTTTT.

The chain links TRBV21-1 to TRBJ2-7; the table's D call TRBD1 went unverified against the DNA. TRBV21-1 is annotated as a pseudogene. The CDR3 loop spans 17 amino acids. The CDR3 sequence is CASSNAPQDLNSYEQYF. In DNA, the CDR3 is TGTGCCAGCAGCAATGCTCCACAGGATCTCAACTCCTACGAGCAGTACTTC.

The chain is built from TRBV7-9 and TRBJ2-1, with 9 bases identical to TRBD1. The CDR3 length is 16 residues. Germline assignment: CDR1 SEHNR and CDR2 FQNEAQ (reference sequence). Germline trimming cut 5 bases from V and 5 bases from J; bases unmatched to any gene: 10. This CDR3 is CASSVRRDRGNNEQFF. The CDR3 DNA reads TGTGCCAGCAGCGTGAGGCGAGACAGGGGGAACAATGAGCAGTTCTTC.

The chain combines TRBV19 with TRBJ2-5, with no clear D. The V and J ends lost 3 bases and 5 bases respectively, with 13 bases between them. CDR3 length: 14 residues. Germline CDR1 reads LNHDA; CDR2 reads SQIVND (reference sequence). The chain's CDR3 is CASSIHGWRETQYF. DNA of the CDR3: TGTGCCAGTAGTATTCATGGGTGGCGGGAGACCCAGTACTTC. The full variable domain, rest sourced from reference TRBV19 and TRBJ2-5, is DGGITQSPKYLFRKEGQNVTLSCEQNLNHDAMYWYRQDPGQGLRLIYYSQIVNDFQKGDIAEGYSVSREKKESFPLTVTSAQKNPTAFYLCASSIHGWRETQYFGPGTRLLVL.

The chain combines TRBV10-3 with TRBJ1-5; 8 bases match TRBD1. With 7 bases clipped from V and 4 bases from J, the junction kept 3 bases outside the gene matches. The length of the CDR3 is 13 residues. Germline V gene sequence: CDR1 ENHRY, CDR2 SYGVKD. CDR3 sequence reads: CAIKGTGNQPQHF. The CDR3 region has the DNA TGTGCCATCAAGGGGACAGGTAATCAGCCCCAGCATTTT.

The chain joins TRBV9 to TRBJ2-2, with 7 bases fitting TRBD2. This CDR3 has 16 residues. V gave up 3 bases and J gave up 4 bases; unmatched junction bases: 9. CDR1 is SGDLS, CDR2 YYNGEE, per germline. The CDR3 DNA reads TGTGCCAGCAGCGACCGGGACTACGAACCCACCGGGGAGCTGTTTTTT. This codes for CASSDRDYEPTGELFF.

This clone has just one count. The V and J genes are TRBV5-1 and TRBJ2-5; 12 bases fit TRBD2. Per germline, CDR1 SGHRS and CDR2 YFSETQ. The CDR3 is 17 residues long. Unmatched junction bases numbered 9, after V lost 4 bases and J lost 2 bases. The CDR3: CASSPLGLAGKQETQYF. CDR3 nucleotide sequence: TGCGCCAGCAGCCCCTTAGGACTAGCGGGAAAACAAGAGACCCAGTACTTC. Looking up the rest from reference TRBV5-1 and TRBJ2-5 gives the full variable domain: KAGVTQTPRYLIKTRGQQVTLSCSPISGHRSVSWYQQTPGQGLQFLFEYFSETQRNKGNFPGRFSGRQFSNSRSEMNVSTLELGDSALYLCASSPLGLAGKQETQYFGPGTRLLVL.

The chain has TRBV2 and TRBJ1-4, with D maybe TRBD1 (6 bases). The CDR3 is 13 amino acids. Deletions cut 4 bases from V and 4 bases from J, with 7 bases between. Germline-derived CDR1 and CDR2 are SNHLY and FYNNEI. CDR3 sequence (DNA): TGTGCCAGCAGTGTACAGGGTAATGAAAAACTGTTTTTT. This sequence encodes CASSVQGNEKLFF.

This chain uses TRBV9 with TRBJ2-1; 8 nucleotides match TRBD2. The CDR3 covers 17 residues. With 0 bases clipped from V and 8 bases from J, the junction kept 13 bases outside the gene matches. The V gene's germline CDR1 is SGDLS and CDR2 YYNGEE. The CDR3 here is CASSVGSGSGDGYEQFF. The CDR3 bases are TGTGCCAGCAGCGTAGGGAGCGGGAGCGGGGACGGGTATGAGCAGTTCTTC.

The chain combines TRBV27 with TRBJ2-7, with TRBD2 matching 7 bases. The germline CDR1 and CDR2 sequences are MNHEY and SMNVEV (reference sequence). The CDR3 runs to 14 residues. V trimming: 3 bases; J trimming: 7 bases; junction bases outside the gene matches: 9. The CDR3 DNA reads TGTGCCAGCAGTTTTGGGGGAGGGCCTGGGGAGCAGTACTTC. This sequence encodes CASSFGGGPGEQYF.

Comments on this clone: One end of the junction fails to match germline, which may point to a read error. The chain employs TRBV9 and TRBJ2-3; possible D gene TRBD2, 5 bases. CDR1 is SGDLS, CDR2 YYNGEE, per germline. The CDR3 totals 14 residues. CDR3 DNA: TGTGCCAGCAGCGTAGGAGGGAGCACGGATACGCAGTATTTT. Translation: CASSVGGSTDTQYF.

The chain joins TRBV7-9 to TRBJ2-7; TRBD1 matches at 8 bases. Trimming cost V 2 bases and J 3 bases; bases outside gene matches: 3. Germline CDR1 and CDR2: SEHNR and FQNEAQ (reference sequence). The CDR3 totals 14 residues. The DNA of the CDR3 is TGTGCCAGCAGCTTATATGACAGGGGCTACGAGCAGTACTTC. Its translation is CASSLYDRGYEQYF.

Comments on this clone: This specimen includes other DNA sequences encoding the same CDR3. V is TRBV28 and J is TRBJ1-2, with 10 bases that match TRBD1. The junction had 1 base not matched to a gene; V was cut back by 5 bases and J by 4 bases. CDR1 MDHEN and CDR2 SYDVKM come from the germline V gene. The CDR3 has 13 residues. The CDR3: CASSRDRGYGYTF. The CDR3 region has the DNA TGTGCCAGCAGTCGGGACAGGGGCTATGGCTACACCTTC.

This clone was detected only once. The rearrangement links TRBV28 to TRBJ2-7; possible D gene TRBD2, 7 bases. The V gene's germline CDR1 is MDHEN and CDR2 SYDVKM. Trimming removed 3 bases from V and 3 bases from J, with 21 bases in between. There are 17 residues in the CDR3. This chain's CDR3 is CASSFSKGGGSRYEQYF. CDR3 bases: TGTGCCAGCAGTTTCTCGAAAGGGGGGGGGAGCCGCTACGAGCAGTACTTC. The complete variable domain, with remaining parts taken from reference TRBV28 and TRBJ2-7, reads DVKVTQSSRYLVKRTGEKVFLECVQDMDHENMFWYRQDPGLGLRLIYFSYDVKMKEKGDIPEGYSVSREKKERFSLILESASTNQTSMYLCASSFSKGGGSRYEQYFGPGTRLTVT.

The V gene is TRBV7-9, the J gene TRBJ1-2, with 8 bases aligning to TRBD1. Germline V gene lookup returns CDR1 SEHNR and CDR2 FQNEAQ (reference sequence). Germline trimming cut 5 bases from V and 7 bases from J; bases unmatched to any gene: 15. The CDR3 is 16 amino acids. The CDR3 protein is CASSPPGQANQGGYTF. The CDR3 DNA sequence: TGTGCCAGCAGCCCCCCGGGACAGGCAAACCAGGGTGGCTACACCTTC.

The chain has TRBV18 and TRBJ1-1, with 9 bases fitting TRBD1. Per germline, CDR1 KGHSH and CDR2 LQKENI. The CDR3 extends over 18 amino acids. The V gene end was trimmed by 0 bases and the J gene end by 5 bases; junction bases not matched to a gene: 13. The CDR3 nucleotides are TGTGCCAGCTCACCACCCCCGGTTGGGACAGGGAGGATAACTGAAGCTTTCTTT. It yields the protein CASSPPPVGTGRITEAFF.

The gene calls are TRBV7-3 and TRBJ2-1; the D gene is possibly TRBD2 (6 bases). This CDR3 is built from 15 residues. Germline assignment: CDR1 SGHTA and CDR2 FQGTGA. Deletions cut 5 bases from V and 8 bases from J, with 19 bases between. This CDR3 reads CASSLFGSSPDEQFF. In DNA, the CDR3 is TGTGCCAGCAGCCTTTTCGGGAGTTCCCCCGATGAGCAGTTCTTC.

V gene TRBV7-9 combines with J gene TRBJ1-3; perhaps TRBD1 as D (6 bases). This CDR3 is built from 14 residues. Trimming pared 6 bases from V and 2 bases from J, leaving 11 bases between. Germline loops: CDR1 SEHNR, CDR2 FQNEAQ (reference sequence). The CDR3: CASSTTGPGNTIYF. CDR3 in DNA: TGTGCCAGCAGTACCACAGGGCCTGGAAACACCATATATTTT.

J is TRBJ2-7 and V is TRBV4-2; a weak D match, TRBD2 (5 bases). Germline V CDR1 and CDR2: LGHNA, YNFKEQ. V was pared by 0 bases and J by 0 bases, with 12 bases between. The CDR3 covers 16 residues. As DNA, the CDR3 is TGTGCCAGCAGCCAAGAATTACGCGGGTTCTCCTACGAGCAGTACTTC. Translated: CASSQELRGFSYEQYF.

The chain links TRBV14 to TRBJ1-2, with unresolved D. V lost 0 bases and J lost 4, with 9 bases in between. This CDR3 has 14 residues. Germline V gene data show CDR1 as SGHDN and CDR2 as FVKESK. The CDR3 loop is CASSQDRDFYGYTF. The CDR3 nucleotides are TGTGCCAGCAGCCAAGATCGAGACTTCTATGGCTACACCTTC.